This passage covers 20 T cell receptor beta chains from one sample sequenced in a study of cytomegalovirus exposure and HLA in healthy donors. Researchers ran the PCR with 60 Vbeta and 13 Jbeta primers. The assay was immunoSEQ multiplex PCR, and TCRdb's table has in-frame clones only and misses some. The sample lists hundreds of thousands of clones, approximately 68% seen once, with approximately 1.7% in the top ten. Sequencing was done on a sample of PBMCs. The receptors shown here come from a woman between 25 and 40 years old in good health and CMV-seronegative.

This chain links TRBV30 with TRBJ2-3; 7 positions agree with TRBD2. The CDR3 consists of 14 residues. Looked up from germline, CDR1 is GTSNPN and CDR2 is SVGIG (reference sequence). The V segment lost 5 bases and the J segment 3 bases; nucleotides outside the gene matches: 8. DNA for the CDR3: TGTGCCTGGGCTCACGGGGGGTCGACAGATACGCAGTATTTT. Amino acids: CAWAHGGSTDTQYF. Full variable domain (rest looked up from reference TRBV30 and TRBJ2-3): SQTIHQWPATLVQPVGSPLSLECTVEGTSNPNLYWYRQAAGRGLQLLFYSVGIGQISSEVPQNLSASRPQDRQFILSSKKLLLSDSGFYLCAWAHGGSTDTQYFGPGTRLTVL.

The J gene is TRBJ1-1, the V gene TRBV5-4; 8 bases agree with TRBD1. CDR3 length: 16 residues. Trimming cost V 2 bases and J 0 bases; bases outside gene matches: 6. Germline CDR1 SGHNT, CDR2 YYREEE (reference sequence). The CDR3 sequence is CASSFGQGPLNTEAFF. DNA for the CDR3: TGTGCCAGCAGCTTCGGACAGGGACCCTTGAACACTGAAGCTTTCTTT.

The chain employs TRBV6-6 and TRBJ2-3; 11 bases are shared with TRBD1. The CDR3 has 15 amino acids. In germline, CDR1 is MNHNY, CDR2 SVGAGI (reference sequence). V dropped 6 bases and J dropped 2; count of bases not matched to a gene: 4. The CDR3 sequence is CASRLGQGVTDTQYF. DNA for the CDR3: TGTGCCAGCAGGTTGGGACAGGGGGTCACAGATACGCAGTATTTT.

The chain couples TRBV5-8 to TRBJ1-2, with TRBD1 as a possible D gene (6 bases). Trimming left V 8 bases short and J 7 bases short, with 18 bases between. Looked up from germline, CDR1 is SGHTS and CDR2 is YDEGEE. The CDR3 has 13 amino acids. The CDR3 is CASSRQVISGYTF. CDR3 coding DNA: TGTGCCAGTTCCCGACAGGTGATTAGTGGCTACACCTTC.

With regard to this clone: The junction departs from germline at one end; a sequencing error may be responsible. J is TRBJ2-7 and V is TRBV7-7; 7 positions match TRBD2. This CDR3 has 13 residues. Germline V lookup: CDR1 SSHAT, CDR2 FNYEAQ (reference sequence). CDR3 nucleotide sequence: TGTGCTAGCAGCCCACTCAGCGGGATCGAGCAGTACTTC. The encoded protein is CASSPLSGIEQYF.

The chain recombines TRBV10-3 with TRBJ1-1; 8 positions agree with TRBD1. Trimming removed 11 bases from V and 1 base from J; junction bases left unmatched: 9. The CDR3 has 14 amino acids. Germline CDR1 reads ENHRY; CDR2 reads SYGVKD. The CDR3 loop reads CASSVGQGNTEAFF. DNA for the CDR3: TGTGCCTCATCCGTCGGACAGGGGAACACTGAAGCTTTCTTT.

V is TRBV29-1 and J is TRBJ2-7, with 12 bases identical to TRBD1. J was trimmed by 4 bases and V by 3 bases; bases with no gene match: 1. Germline CDR1 and CDR2: SQVTM and ANQGSEA. The CDR3 has 13 residues. The CDR3 DNA reads as TGCAGCGTTGAGGGACAGGGGGCATACGAGCAGTACTTC. It translates to CSVEGQGAYEQYF.

Only one count was recorded for this clone. This chain uses TRBV4-2 with TRBJ1-6; 7 bases line up with TRBD1. V was pared by 0 bases and J by 0 bases, with 14 bases of the junction left unmatched. CDR3 size: 21 residues. Germline loops: CDR1 LGHNA, CDR2 YNFKEQ. The CDR3 here is CASSQEQRRGPESSYNSPLHF. The DNA of the CDR3 is TGTGCCAGCAGCCAAGAACAGCGAAGGGGGCCGGAAAGCTCCTATAATTCACCCCTCCACTTT.

CDR3 loop: CASSLGSARGSNEQFF. CDR3 nucleotides: TGTGCCAGCAGCTTAGGATCAGCGCGAGGAAGCAATGAGCAGTTCTTC. This chain joins TRBV5-4 and TRBJ2-1; D unclear. The CDR3 runs to 16 residues. V was cut by 2 bases and J by 6 bases, with 18 bases left in between. Germline V CDR1 and CDR2: SGHNT, YYREEE (reference sequence).

This clone has only a few counts. The rearrangement uses TRBV7-2 and TRBJ2-5, with a weak D call TRBD2 (5 bases). Trimming left V 5 bases short and J 1 base short, with 14 bases between. Germline CDR1 is SGHTA and CDR2 is FQGNSA. The CDR3 is made up of 15 amino acids. CDR3 sequence reads: CASSVGLESQETQYF. The CDR3 DNA is TGTGCCAGCAGCGTAGGACTCGAGTCCCAAGAGACCCAGTACTTC.

This clone has just a few counts. The chain recombines TRBV6-5 with TRBJ1-1, with 10 bases fitting TRBD1. This CDR3 has 14 amino acids. CDR1 MNHEY and CDR2 SVGAGI come from the germline V gene. The V segment lost 7 bases and the J segment 5 bases; nucleotides outside the gene matches: 7. CDR3 sequence reads: CASTARQGATEAFF. CDR3 in DNA: TGTGCCAGCACCGCGAGACAGGGGGCAACTGAAGCTTTCTTT.

The genes are TRBV6-6 and TRBJ1-2, with a weak D call TRBD1 (6 bases). V was trimmed by 5 bases and J by 7 bases, leaving 17 bases between them. The CDR3 covers 14 residues. Germline assignment: CDR1 MNHNY and CDR2 SVGAGI (reference sequence). CDR3 sequence: CASSHRDQGGGYTF. The CDR3 DNA follows: TGTGCCAGCAGTCACAGGGACCAAGGTGGTGGCTACACCTTC.

This clone has a single count. This rearrangement joins TRBV6-1 to TRBJ1-2, with 7 bases matching TRBD1. This CDR3 is built from 18 residues. CDR1 is MNHNS and CDR2 is SASEGT in the germline V gene. Trimming removed 2 bases from V and 4 bases from J; junction bases left unmatched: 16. The chain's CDR3 is CASSEPGQPDPGGYGYTF. The CDR3 DNA reads TGTGCCAGCAGTGAACCGGGACAGCCAGACCCCGGTGGCTATGGCTACACCTTC.

V usage is TRBV10-3 and J usage is TRBJ1-2, with D tentatively TRBD1 (5 bases). CDR1 and CDR2 from the germline V gene are ENHRY and SYGVKD. This CDR3 has 15 amino acids. Trimming removed 3 bases from V and 2 bases from J, with 13 bases in between. CDR3 region: CAISDAGQGNYGYTF. In DNA form, the CDR3 reads TGTGCCATCAGTGACGCGGGGCAGGGAAACTATGGCTACACCTTC.

This chain joins TRBV11-1 and TRBJ2-7; the D gene is possibly TRBD1 (5 bases). The germline V and J ends were trimmed by 0 bases and 6 bases, with 18 bases remaining between them. CDR1 and CDR2 (germline): SGHAT, FQDESV (reference sequence). There are 16 residues in the CDR3. CDR3 bases: TGTGCCAGCAGCTTAGCGTTTTCTGCAGGGTTGGGCGAGCAGTACTTC. It is translated as CASSLAFSAGLGEQYF. The whole variable domain, filled in from reference TRBV11-1 and TRBJ2-7, reads EAEVAQSPRYKITEKSQAVAFWCDPISGHATLYWYRQILGQGPELLVQFQDESVVDDSQLPKDRFSAERLKGVDSTLKIQPAELGDSAMYLCASSLAFSAGLGEQYFGPGTRLTVT.

J is TRBJ2-2 and V is TRBV4-1; a possible D gene is TRBD2 (5 bases). CDR1 MGHRA and CDR2 YSYEKL come from the germline V gene. This CDR3 has 18 residues. The V end lost 0 bases, the J end lost 0 bases, and 14 bases lay between the germline ends. CDR3 bases: TGCGCCAGCAGCCAAGATCGGGTAAGGACTTCGAACACCGGGGAGCTGTTTTTT. It yields the protein CASSQDRVRTSNTGELFF.

V gene TRBV5-1 combines with J gene TRBJ2-2, with a possible D match to TRBD2 (5 bases). Germline CDR1 SGHRS, CDR2 YFSETQ. CDR3 length: 16 amino acids. Deletions cut 4 bases from V and 1 base from J, with 14 bases between. The CDR3: CASSPRGPMNTGELFF. CDR3 nucleotide sequence: TGCGCCAGCAGCCCCCGAGGGCCCATGAACACCGGGGAGCTGTTTTTT.

The chain is built from TRBV7-2 and TRBJ1-2; possibly TRBD1 for D (6 bases). The germline V gene has CDR1 SGHTA and CDR2 FQGNSA. V was shortened by 1 base and J by 7 bases, with 16 bases between the two germline ends. This CDR3 has 15 amino acids. The CDR3 sequence: CASSLGGWAGAGYTF. The CDR3 DNA reads as TGTGCCAGCAGCTTAGGAGGGTGGGCAGGGGCTGGCTACACCTTC. The full variable domain, with the rest looked up from reference TRBV7-2 and TRBJ1-2, is GAGVSQSPSNKVTEKGKDVELRCDPISGHTALYWYRQSLGQGLEFLIYFQGNSAPDKSGLPSDRFSAERTGGSVSTLTIQRTQQEDSAVYLCASSLGGWAGAGYTFGSGTRLTVV.

The chain recombines TRBV30 with TRBJ1-1, with 8 bases that match TRBD1. The CDR3 has 14 residues. Unmatched junction bases numbered 7, after V lost 1 base and J lost 6 bases. Germline V gives CDR1 GTSNPN, CDR2 SVGIG (reference sequence). In nucleotides, the CDR3 is TGTGCCTGGAGTGCCGACAGGGGTATTCCTGAAGCTTTCTTT. Amino acid sequence: CAWSADRGIPEAFF.

In DNA form, the CDR3 reads TGTGCCAGCAGTTACGGACAGGGGGACTACGAGCAGTACTTC. This encodes CASSYGQGDYEQYF. The chain combines TRBV6-6 with TRBJ2-5, with TRBD1 matching over 10 bases. TRBJ2-7 matches the DNA end more closely, so the J call is doubtful. Per germline, CDR1 MNHNY and CDR2 SVGAGI (reference sequence). This CDR3 contains 14 residues.